This TCR beta chain stems from a study of cytomegalovirus exposure and HLA in healthy donors. General study points: A later analysis reportedly found fewer N-insertions in an Asian-associated ancestry cluster than the approximately 670-donor mean. Several of the most significant clusters appeared, in a later analysis, to be linked to common viral pathogens. Being indistinguishable, some V segments were excluded, TRBV6-2 and TRBV6-3 among them.

J gave up 8 bases and V 1 base, and 7 bases lay outside the gene matches. CDR1 and CDR2 (germline): MDHEN, SYDVKM. The CDR3 loop spans 14 amino acids. 13 Jbeta primers and 60 Vbeta primers were used for the PCR. Authors' analysis steps: There were about 88 million unique TCR beta chains by a later count, and approximately 11 million of them were shared. Sequencing was performed with immunoSEQ multiplex PCR; in TCRdb, only in-frame clones are kept and a portion is missing. V, J and clone size are taken as reported in that table, and D and trimming were inferred from the DNA itself. Of over 90,000 clones listed, 55% to 80% are singletons. This clone has more than one count but fewer than ten. The antigen is undetermined.

The source of this sequence is a man between 40 and 49 years old in good health and CMV-seronegative. The sequenced material came from PBMCs. The rearrangement links TRBV28 to TRBJ1-2; TRBD1 matches 7 bases. The CDR3: CASSLLGGNLGYTF. The CDR3 coding sequence is TGTGCCAGCAGTTTATTAGGGGGCAATTTGGGCTACACCTTC.